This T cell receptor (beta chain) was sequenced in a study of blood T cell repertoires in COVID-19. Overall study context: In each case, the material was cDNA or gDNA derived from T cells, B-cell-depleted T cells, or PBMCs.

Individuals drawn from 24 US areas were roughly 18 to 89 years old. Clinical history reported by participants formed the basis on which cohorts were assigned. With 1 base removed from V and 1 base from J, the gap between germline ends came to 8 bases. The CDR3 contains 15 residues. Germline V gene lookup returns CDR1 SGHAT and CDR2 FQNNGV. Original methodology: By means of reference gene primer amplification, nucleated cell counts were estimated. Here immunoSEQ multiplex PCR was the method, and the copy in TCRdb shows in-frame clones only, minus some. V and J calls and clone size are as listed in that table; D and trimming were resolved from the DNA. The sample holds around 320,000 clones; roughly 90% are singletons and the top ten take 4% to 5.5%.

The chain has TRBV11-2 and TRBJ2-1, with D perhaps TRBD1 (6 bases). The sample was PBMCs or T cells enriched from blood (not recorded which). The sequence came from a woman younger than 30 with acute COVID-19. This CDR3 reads CASSLGQGSYNEQFF. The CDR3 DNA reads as TGTGCCAGCAGCTTAGGGCAGGGGTCCTACAATGAGCAGTTCTTC.